The 17 T cell receptor beta chains given below trace back to one sample, sequenced in a study of graft-versus-host responses after intestinal transplantation. The table came from immunoSEQ multiplex PCR; TCRdb's copy has only in-frame clones and leaves some out. Of about 10,000 clones listed, approximately 31% were seen once; the top ten hold roughly 5%. The sequenced sample was alloreactive CD4+ T cells from a mixed lymphocyte reaction culture, obtained before transplantation. Subset indicated: CFSE-low proliferating T cells sorted from approximately 6-day pre-transplant mixed lymphocyte reaction (GvH or HvG direction). These receptors were collected from a human patient who was an organ donor for intestinal transplantation.

The gene calls are TRBV18 and TRBJ1-1; 7 bases are shared with TRBD1. The CDR3 has 14 residues. V was pared by 2 bases and J by 5 bases, with 5 bases of the junction left unmatched. CDR1 and CDR2 (germline): KGHSH, LQKENI. CDR3 protein: CASSPSAGGTEAFF. As DNA, the CDR3 is TGTGCCAGCTCACCAAGTGCAGGGGGTACTGAAGCTTTCTTT.

This clone was counted between two and nine times. The chain links TRBV9 to TRBJ2-5, with 7 bases identical to TRBD2. The CDR3 is 15 amino acids. The germline V gene has CDR1 SGDLS and CDR2 YYNGEE. J gave up 4 bases and V 0 bases, and 6 bases lay outside the gene matches. The CDR3 protein is CASSVVGGGGETQYF. The CDR3 DNA is TGTGCCAGCAGCGTAGTCGGCGGGGGAGGAGAGACCCAGTACTTC.

V and J are TRBV16 and TRBJ2-7; 7 bases agree with TRBD1. V lost 1 base and J lost 2; bases outside the gene matches: 2. The CDR3 spans 14 residues. The V gene's germline CDR1 is KGHSY and CDR2 FQNENV. CDR3 DNA sequence: TGTGCCAGCAGCCAATGGGACAGTCCCTACGAGCAGTACTTC. Amino acids: CASSQWDSPYEQYF.

The chain employs TRBV7-9 and TRBJ1-1, with TRBD1 matching 8 bases. The CDR3 extends over 15 amino acids. Trimming removed 3 bases from V and 11 bases from J; junction bases left unmatched: 14. Germline V gene lookup returns CDR1 SEHNR and CDR2 FQNEAQ (reference sequence). CDR3 amino acids: CASSLVGPGGIRAFF. In nucleotides, the CDR3 is TGTGCCAGCAGCTTGGTCGGGCCAGGGGGCATTAGGGCTTTCTTT.

The chain links TRBV9 to TRBJ1-3, with D possibly TRBD1 on 5 matching bases. Germline V gene sequence: CDR1 SGDLS, CDR2 YYNGEE. Trimming cost V 1 base and J 0 bases, with 17 bases left between them. There are 18 residues in the CDR3. The CDR3 DNA reads TGTGCCAGCAGCGTACTCCCATCGACAGTGCTCTCTGGAAACACCATATATTTT. It specifies CASSVLPSTVLSGNTIYF.

The table lists this clone with many counts. Different DNA sequences within this sample yield the same CDR3. The V gene is TRBV5-1, the J gene TRBJ1-1, with TRBD1 as a possible D gene (6 bases). The CDR3 length is 15 residues. Germline loops: CDR1 SGHRS, CDR2 YFSETQ. V was clipped by 0 bases and J by 4 bases, with 13 bases between them. Written as DNA, the CDR3 is TGCGCCAGCAGCTTGGGGCGAGGGGGGGTCACTGAAGCTTTCTTT. This sequence encodes CASSLGRGGVTEAFF.

The V and J genes are TRBV28 and TRBJ2-7; 7 positions match TRBD1. V dropped 4 bases and J dropped 0; count of bases not matched to a gene: 0. This CDR3 has 13 amino acids. Germline lookup yields CDR1 MDHEN and CDR2 SYDVKM. The CDR3 spells CASSWDSSYEQYF. The CDR3 bases are TGTGCCAGCAGTTGGGACAGCTCCTACGAGCAGTACTTC.

CDR3 coding DNA: TGCAGTGTCTCGCCGTCCTACGAGCAGTACTTC. Translation gives CSVSPSYEQYF. The chain joins TRBV20-1 to TRBJ2-7; D is ambiguous. Germline values: CDR1 DFQATT, CDR2 SNEGSKA (reference sequence). This CDR3 comprises 11 residues. Trimming pared 7 bases from V and 1 base from J, leaving 8 bases between.

This clone has only a few counts. The genes are TRBV7-9 and TRBJ1-3, with D possibly being TRBD1 (6 bases). The germline V gene has CDR1 SEHNR and CDR2 FQNEAQ (reference sequence). The length of the CDR3 is 12 residues. Trimming pared 5 bases from V and 4 bases from J, leaving 6 bases between. CDR3 in DNA: TGTGCCAGCAGCGACAGGGGAAACACCATATATTTT. This translates into CASSDRGNTIYF.

The chain has TRBV5-1 and TRBJ2-1; D tentatively fits TRBD1 or TRBD2 (5 bases each). V was cut by 0 bases and J by 6 bases, with 16 bases left in between. There are 16 residues in the CDR3. CDR1 SGHRS and CDR2 YFSETQ come from the germline V gene. This CDR3 is CASSLAGGTGSNEQFF. As DNA, the CDR3 is TGCGCCAGCAGCTTGGCCGGTGGGACGGGTAGCAATGAGCAGTTCTTC.

The V call is TRBV6-5, the J call TRBJ1-6; the D is unclear. Germline lookup yields CDR1 MNHEY and CDR2 SVGAGI. V lost 7 bases to trimming and J lost 4 bases, with 11 bases between them. The CDR3 has 14 residues. The DNA for the CDR3 is TGTGCCAGCACCATGTACCGTTATAATTCACCCCTCCACTTT. Its translation is CASTMYRYNSPLHF.

This clone was observed a single time. V gene TRBV4-1 combines with J gene TRBJ1-2; D may be TRBD1 (5 bases). The V gene's germline CDR1 is MGHRA and CDR2 YSYEKL. The CDR3 totals 13 residues. V was trimmed by 4 bases and J by 2 bases, leaving 8 bases between them. This chain's CDR3 is CASSPQENYGYTF. The CDR3 nucleotides are TGCGCCAGCAGCCCACAGGAGAACTATGGCTACACCTTC.

The chain employs TRBV6-5 and TRBJ1-5, with 9 positions matching TRBD1. The CDR3 is 14 amino acids. Per germline, CDR1 MNHEY and CDR2 SVGAGI. Losses at the gene ends were 6 bases for V and 7 bases for J; bases not matched to a gene: 7. The DNA of the CDR3 is TGTGCCAGCAGATCGGGACAGGGAGGGCAGCCCCAGCATTTT. The encoded protein is CASRSGQGGQPQHF.

This clone has just a few counts. The V and J genes are TRBV4-3 and TRBJ2-1; D not certain. V lost 1 base, J lost 6 bases, and 22 bases lay in between. Per germline, CDR1 LGHNA and CDR2 YSLEER. The CDR3 totals 18 residues. CDR3 amino acids: CASSQAALFWAPGNEQFF. The CDR3 DNA reads TGCGCCAGCAGCCAAGCGGCTTTGTTTTGGGCTCCGGGCAATGAGCAGTTCTTC.

Here the CDR3 reads CASRRYSPLHF. The CDR3 DNA reads as TGTGCCAGCAGGCGATATTCACCCCTCCACTTT. The chain combines TRBV5-8 with TRBJ1-6; D gene uncertain. Germline V gene lookup returns CDR1 SGHTS and CDR2 YDEGEE. The CDR3 contains 11 residues. The germline V and J ends were trimmed by 5 bases and 8 bases, with 5 bases remaining between them.

The sample holds a few counts of this clone. This chain uses TRBV29-1 with TRBJ2-2, with D possibly being TRBD1 (5 bases). This CDR3 is 14 amino acids long. Germline CDR1 and CDR2: SQVTM and ANQGSEA. V lost 6 bases to trimming and J lost 7 bases, with 18 bases between them. The DNA of the CDR3 is TGCAGCGTGCTCGGCCCAGGGATAGACGGGGAGCTGTTTTTT. It is translated as CSVLGPGIDGELFF.

By sample share, this clone is medium-sized. DNA of the CDR3: TGTGCCAGCAGTGAAGAGACCCAGTACTTC. It encodes CASSEETQYF. The chain is built from TRBV6-1 and TRBJ2-5, with no clear D. Germline CDR1 and CDR2: MNHNS and SASEGT. The ends were cut back, 1 base at V and 6 bases at J, with 0 bases in the middle. The CDR3 loop spans 10 amino acids.